A selection of T cell receptor beta chains follows, all from one sample in a study of cytomegalovirus exposure and HLA in healthy donors. The assay was immunoSEQ multiplex PCR, and TCRdb's table has in-frame clones only and misses some. The sample totals 40,000 or so clones. Sequenced input: PBMCs. Receptors originate from a male donor in good health and CMV-seronegative. Each CDR3 is given with its conserved first and last residue. Each record gives: V gene, J gene, D gene, CDR3 DNA, CDR3 protein. A D gene is named only where the DNA matches it firmly.

v_gene: TRBV7-9
j_gene: TRBJ2-7
d_gene: TRBD2
CDR3nt: TGTGCCAGCAGCCGACTAGCGGGGGCCTACGAGCAGTACTTC
CDR3aa: CASSRLAGAYEQYF

v_gene: TRBV11-3
j_gene: TRBJ1-1
d_gene: -
CDR3nt: TGTGCCAGCAGTAGGGGGAACACTGAAGCTTTCTTT
CDR3aa: CASSRGNTEAFF

v_gene: TRBV7-9
j_gene: TRBJ1-2
d_gene: -
CDR3nt: TGTGCCAGCAGCGCCACCTTTTGGACCGCCGGGGGTGGCTACACCTTC
CDR3aa: CASSATFWTAGGGYTF

v_gene: TRBV19
j_gene: TRBJ1-1
d_gene: -
CDR3nt: TGTGCCAGTAGGACATTGCAGAACACTGAAGCTTTCTTT
CDR3aa: CASRTLQNTEAFF

v_gene: TRBV7-8
j_gene: TRBJ1-2
d_gene: -
CDR3nt: TGTGCCAGCAGCTTAGTAGGGGAGGATGGCTACACCTTC
CDR3aa: CASSLVGEDGYTF

v_gene: TRBV5-1
j_gene: TRBJ2-5
d_gene: TRBD2
CDR3nt: TGCGCCAGCAGCTTGGTAGCGGGGGGTCTGGGGGGAGAGACCCAGTACTTC
CDR3aa: CASSLVAGGLGGETQYF

v_gene: TRBV18
j_gene: TRBJ1-5
d_gene: -
CDR3nt: TGTGCCAGCTCACCGGGGGCAGTCGGCAATCAGCCCCAGCATTTT
CDR3aa: CASSPGAVGNQPQHF

v_gene: TRBV7-2
j_gene: TRBJ2-3
d_gene: TRBD2
CDR3nt: TGTGCCAGCAGCTTAGCATTCGGGGGGGATACGCAGTATTTT
CDR3aa: CASSLAFGGDTQYF

v_gene: TRBV7-3
j_gene: TRBJ1-2
d_gene: -
CDR3nt: TGTGCCAGCAGCTTAGTAGGGGCCCGGGGCTACACCTTC
CDR3aa: CASSLVGARGYTF

v_gene: TRBV7-9
j_gene: TRBJ1-2
d_gene: -
CDR3nt: TGTGCCAGCAGCTTAGCTGCGCAGGGCGTTAACTATGGCTACACCTTC
CDR3aa: CASSLAAQGVNYGYTF

v_gene: TRBV6-1
j_gene: TRBJ2-7
d_gene: TRBD1
CDR3nt: TGTGCCAGCCCGGCCCTGACAGGGGCCTACGAGCAGTACTTC
CDR3aa: CASPALTGAYEQYF

v_gene: TRBV7-2
j_gene: TRBJ2-7
d_gene: TRBD1
CDR3nt: TGTGCCAGCAGCTTAGCTGGACAGGGCGCCTACGAGCAGTACTTC
CDR3aa: CASSLAGQGAYEQYF

v_gene: TRBV2
j_gene: TRBJ1-2
d_gene: -
CDR3nt: TGTGCCAGCAGTGGACAGGTCTCCAGCTATGGCTACACCTTC
CDR3aa: CASSGQVSSYGYTF

v_gene: TRBV5-6
j_gene: TRBJ2-3
d_gene: TRBD2
CDR3nt: TGTGCCAGCAGCCCCTCTCCGGGACTAGCGACAGATACGCAGTATTTT
CDR3aa: CASSPSPGLATDTQYF

v_gene: TRBV7-7
j_gene: TRBJ2-5
d_gene: TRBD2
CDR3nt: TGTGCCAGCAGCTTAAGAAGCGGGGGGGCGGCGGATCGAAAAGAGACCCAGTACTTC
CDR3aa: CASSLRSGGAADRKETQYF

v_gene: TRBV6-1
j_gene: TRBJ1-1
d_gene: TRBD1
CDR3nt: TGTGCCAGCAGTGAAGGAGGCTCCGGGACAGGGAATCGGGCTTTCTTT
CDR3aa: CASSEGGSGTGNRAFF

v_gene: TRBV7-2
j_gene: TRBJ2-3
d_gene: TRBD2
CDR3nt: TGTGCCAGCAGACCCAGACTAGCGGGGGGGAAAACAGATACGCAGTATTTT
CDR3aa: CASRPRLAGGKTDTQYF

v_gene: TRBV2
j_gene: TRBJ1-3
d_gene: -
CDR3nt: TGTGCCAGCAGTGAAGTAGGGGTAGGGGTGGACACCATATATTTT
CDR3aa: CASSEVGVGVDTIYF

v_gene: TRBV7-8
j_gene: TRBJ2-7
d_gene: TRBD2
CDR3nt: TGTGCCAGCAGCTTAGGTCCTAGCGGGGGGGACGAGCAGTACTTC
CDR3aa: CASSLGPSGGDEQYF

v_gene: TRBV10-1
j_gene: TRBJ1-1
d_gene: TRBD1
CDR3nt: TGCGCCAGCTCGTCGGACAGGGGGAACACTGAAGCTTTCTTT
CDR3aa: CASSSDRGNTEAFF

v_gene: TRBV14
j_gene: TRBJ1-5
d_gene: -
CDR3nt: TGTGCCAGCAGCCCCGTACGAGGGAATCGGAAGCCCCAGCATTTT
CDR3aa: CASSPVRGNRKPQHF

v_gene: TRBV5-1
j_gene: TRBJ1-1
d_gene: TRBD1
CDR3nt: TGCGCCAGCAGCCCAGCCGGGACAGGCTATGAAGCTTTCTTT
CDR3aa: CASSPAGTGYEAFF

v_gene: TRBV11-2
j_gene: TRBJ1-6
d_gene: TRBD1
CDR3nt: TGTGCCAGCAGCTTAGATGACAGGGGACGAACACCCCTCCACTTT
CDR3aa: CASSLDDRGRTPLHF

v_gene: TRBV2
j_gene: TRBJ1-5
d_gene: TRBD1
CDR3nt: TGTGCCAGCAGTGGAGCAGGGGGCCAGCAGCCCCAGCATTTT
CDR3aa: CASSGAGGQQPQHF

v_gene: TRBV6-6
j_gene: TRBJ1-1
d_gene: TRBD1
CDR3nt: TGTGCCAGCAGCGCGGGACAGGGGGCGCGAGAGGTTGAAGCTTTCTTT
CDR3aa: CASSAGQGAREVEAFF

v_gene: TRBV28
j_gene: TRBJ1-1
d_gene: -
CDR3nt: TGTGCCAGCAGTTTGGGTGGGCCGAACACTGAAGCTTTCTTT
CDR3aa: CASSLGGPNTEAFF

v_gene: TRBV28
j_gene: TRBJ2-7
d_gene: -
CDR3nt: TGTGCCAGCACCCCGGCAGGTTTCAGCTCCTACGAGCAGTACTTC
CDR3aa: CASTPAGFSSYEQYF

v_gene: TRBV5-1
j_gene: TRBJ2-2
d_gene: -
CDR3nt: TGCGCCAGCAGCTGGTGGGCGGACAGGAACACCGGGGAGCTGTTTTTT
CDR3aa: CASSWWADRNTGELFF

v_gene: TRBV5-6
j_gene: TRBJ1-1
d_gene: -
CDR3nt: TGTGCCAGCAGCTTGGGGCAGGGAGGTTGGGCTTTCTTT
CDR3aa: CASSLGQGGWAFF

v_gene: TRBV11-3
j_gene: TRBJ2-7
d_gene: -
CDR3nt: TGTGCCAGCAGCCCCCGACCGGACTACGGGCAGTACTTC
CDR3aa: CASSPRPDYGQYF

v_gene: TRBV27
j_gene: TRBJ1-5
d_gene: -
CDR3nt: TGTGCCAGCAGTTTCGCCAGGGATCAGCCCCAGCATTTT
CDR3aa: CASSFARDQPQHF

v_gene: TRBV6-5
j_gene: TRBJ1-5
d_gene: -
CDR3nt: TGTGCCAGCAGCGACCTCCGGGGAGGCAATCAGCCCCAGCATTTT
CDR3aa: CASSDLRGGNQPQHF

v_gene: TRBV5-1
j_gene: TRBJ1-6
d_gene: -
CDR3nt: TGCGCCAGCAGCTTGGGGACGGACTATTCACCCCTCCACTTT
CDR3aa: CASSLGTDYSPLHF

v_gene: TRBV13
j_gene: TRBJ1-5
d_gene: -
CDR3nt: TGTGCCAGCAGCTTACTGAATCAGCCCCAGCATTTT
CDR3aa: CASSLLNQPQHF

v_gene: TRBV11-2
j_gene: TRBJ2-1
d_gene: -
CDR3nt: TGTGCCAGCAGCTTAGACCCCCCCCCGGGAAGGGTTGTGATGCAGTTCTTC
CDR3aa: CASSLDPPPGRVVMQFF

v_gene: TRBV7-9
j_gene: TRBJ2-1
d_gene: -
CDR3nt: TGTGCCAGCAGCTTAGTGGCAGGGCTCAATGAGCAGTTCTTC
CDR3aa: CASSLVAGLNEQFF

v_gene: TRBV28
j_gene: TRBJ1-2
d_gene: -
CDR3nt: TGTGCCAGCAGTTTAGGGACTTATGGCTACACCTTC
CDR3aa: CASSLGTYGYTF

v_gene: TRBV7-8
j_gene: TRBJ1-3
d_gene: -
CDR3nt: TGTGCCAGCAGCTACGATTCACCGAGCTCTGGAAACACCATATATTTT
CDR3aa: CASSYDSPSSGNTIYF

v_gene: TRBV20-1
j_gene: TRBJ1-1
d_gene: -
CDR3nt: TGCAGTGCTACCAGGGCCACTGAAGCTTTCTTT
CDR3aa: CSATRATEAFF

v_gene: TRBV1
j_gene: TRBJ2-3
d_gene: -
CDR3nt: TGCACCATACCCGAGGAGGAACTCAGAAGTGGCCGCACAGATACGCAGTATTTT
CDR3aa: CTIPEEELRSGRTDTQYF

v_gene: TRBV10-2
j_gene: TRBJ2-7
d_gene: -
CDR3nt: TGCGCCAGCAGTAGACAGAAAGGTACCTACGAGCAGTACTTC
CDR3aa: CASSRQKGTYEQYF

v_gene: TRBV11-2
j_gene: TRBJ2-2
d_gene: TRBD2
CDR3nt: TGTGCCAGCAGCTCGCAGGGACTAGCGGCCGGGGAGCTGTTTTTT
CDR3aa: CASSSQGLAAGELFF

v_gene: TRBV18
j_gene: TRBJ1-3
d_gene: -
CDR3nt: TGTGCCAGCTCACCGATGGATACAGGCTCTGGAAACACCATATATTTT
CDR3aa: CASSPMDTGSGNTIYF

v_gene: TRBV5-1
j_gene: TRBJ2-2
d_gene: TRBD1
CDR3nt: TGCGCCAGCAGCCTCCGGGACAGCCCGACCGGGGAGCTGTTTTTT
CDR3aa: CASSLRDSPTGELFF

v_gene: TRBV27
j_gene: TRBJ2-7
d_gene: TRBD1
CDR3nt: TGTGCCAGCAGCCCAGGGGGCTGGTACGAGCAGTACTTC
CDR3aa: CASSPGGWYEQYF

v_gene: TRBV10-2
j_gene: TRBJ1-6
d_gene: -
CDR3nt: TGCGCCAGTACCGAGTGGGGCAGTTGGTCCTATAATTCACCCCTCCACTTT
CDR3aa: CASTEWGSWSYNSPLHF

v_gene: TRBV7-2
j_gene: TRBJ1-4
d_gene: TRBD1
CDR3nt: TGTGCCAGCAGCTTGGGGGGGACAGGGAATGAAAAACTGTTTTTT
CDR3aa: CASSLGGTGNEKLFF

v_gene: TRBV7-2
j_gene: TRBJ2-7
d_gene: -
CDR3nt: TGTGCCAGCAGCCGCGCGTGGGGCCCCTACGAGCAGTACTTC
CDR3aa: CASSRAWGPYEQYF

v_gene: TRBV4-1
j_gene: TRBJ2-5
d_gene: -
CDR3nt: TGCGCCAGCAGCTCCCGACTAGATGAACGGACCCAGTACTTC
CDR3aa: CASSSRLDERTQYF

v_gene: TRBV6-1
j_gene: TRBJ1-2
d_gene: TRBD1
CDR3nt: TGTGCCAGCAGTCCCGGGACAGGGGTTAACTATGGCTACACCTTC
CDR3aa: CASSPGTGVNYGYTF

v_gene: TRBV29-1
j_gene: TRBJ2-7
d_gene: -
CDR3nt: TGCAGCGTAGGGACTTCCAGCTCCTACGAGCAGTACTTC
CDR3aa: CSVGTSSSYEQYF

v_gene: TRBV5-4
j_gene: TRBJ2-2
d_gene: -
CDR3nt: TGTGCCAGCAGCGCAATGACGGGTACCGGGGAGCTGTTTTTT
CDR3aa: CASSAMTGTGELFF

v_gene: TRBV7-9
j_gene: TRBJ1-4
d_gene: TRBD1
CDR3nt: TGTGCCAGCAGCCTGGGACAGGGGATAGAAAAACTGTTTTTT
CDR3aa: CASSLGQGIEKLFF

v_gene: TRBV19
j_gene: TRBJ1-1
d_gene: -
CDR3nt: TGTGCCAGTAGTCCACTCGAAGCGACCACTGAAGCTTTCTTT
CDR3aa: CASSPLEATTEAFF

v_gene: TRBV6-1
j_gene: TRBJ2-7
d_gene: -
CDR3nt: TGTGCCAGCAGTGCTATGAGGGCCCCGCGCGAGCAGTACTTC
CDR3aa: CASSAMRAPREQYF

v_gene: TRBV7-6
j_gene: TRBJ1-6
d_gene: -
CDR3nt: TGTGCCAGCAGCTGGACAGTGGGAAGTTCACCCCTCCACTTT
CDR3aa: CASSWTVGSSPLHF

v_gene: TRBV4-1
j_gene: TRBJ2-1
d_gene: TRBD1
CDR3nt: TGCGCCAGCAGCCAAGATCCCTCCCGCTCGACAGGGAGAGGAAATGAGCAGTTCTTC
CDR3aa: CASSQDPSRSTGRGNEQFF